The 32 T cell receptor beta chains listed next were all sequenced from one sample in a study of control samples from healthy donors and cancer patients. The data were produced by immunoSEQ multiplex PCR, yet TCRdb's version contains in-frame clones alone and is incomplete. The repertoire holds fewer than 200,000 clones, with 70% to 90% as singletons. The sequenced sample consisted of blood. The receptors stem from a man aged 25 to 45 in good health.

CDR3: CATSRGQVNEQYF. As DNA, the CDR3 is TGTGCCACCAGCAGAGGGCAGGTGAACGAGCAGTACTTC. The chain links TRBV15 to TRBJ2-7; D remains unclear. Germline V lookup: CDR1 LNHNV, CDR2 YYDKDF (reference sequence). The CDR3 runs to 13 residues. V lost 1 base and J lost 5, with 9 bases in between.

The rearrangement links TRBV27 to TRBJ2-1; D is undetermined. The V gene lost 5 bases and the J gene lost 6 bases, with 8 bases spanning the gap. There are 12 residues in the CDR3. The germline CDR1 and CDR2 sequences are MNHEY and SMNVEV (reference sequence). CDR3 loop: CASSLTGNEQFF. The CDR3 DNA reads TGTGCCAGCAGTCTAACTGGCAATGAGCAGTTCTTC.

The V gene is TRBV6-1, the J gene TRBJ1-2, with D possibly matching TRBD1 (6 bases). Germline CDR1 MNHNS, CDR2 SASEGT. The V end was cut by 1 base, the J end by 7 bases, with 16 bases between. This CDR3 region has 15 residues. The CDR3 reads CASSEEGRGLSGYTF. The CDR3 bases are TGTGCCAGCAGTGAAGAGGGCAGGGGTCTGTCTGGCTACACCTTC.

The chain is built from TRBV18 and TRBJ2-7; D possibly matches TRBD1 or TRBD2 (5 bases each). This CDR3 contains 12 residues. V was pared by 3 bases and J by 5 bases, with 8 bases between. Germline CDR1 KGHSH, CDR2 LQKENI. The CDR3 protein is CASSPGTNEQYF. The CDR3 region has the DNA TGTGCCAGCTCACCGGGGACCAACGAGCAGTACTTC.

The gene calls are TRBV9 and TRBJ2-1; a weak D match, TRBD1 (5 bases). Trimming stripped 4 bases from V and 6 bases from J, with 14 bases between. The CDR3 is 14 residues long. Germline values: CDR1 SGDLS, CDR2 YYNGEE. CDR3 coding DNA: TGTGCCAGCAGCCCAGACCCAGGGATCAATGAGCAGTTCTTC. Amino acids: CASSPDPGINEQFF.

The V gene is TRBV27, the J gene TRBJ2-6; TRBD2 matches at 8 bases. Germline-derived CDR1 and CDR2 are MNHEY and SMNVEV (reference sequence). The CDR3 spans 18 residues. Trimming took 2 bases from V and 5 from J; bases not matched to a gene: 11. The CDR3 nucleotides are TGTGCCAGCAGTTTACGCGCTAGCGGGCGGTATTGGGCCAACGTCCTGACTTTC. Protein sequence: CASSLRASGRYWANVLTF.

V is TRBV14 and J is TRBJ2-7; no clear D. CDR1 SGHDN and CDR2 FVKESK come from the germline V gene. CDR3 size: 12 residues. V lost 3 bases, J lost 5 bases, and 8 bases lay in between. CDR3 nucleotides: TGTGCCAGCAGCCACCTTAGTGACGAGCAGTACTTC. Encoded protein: CASSHLSDEQYF.

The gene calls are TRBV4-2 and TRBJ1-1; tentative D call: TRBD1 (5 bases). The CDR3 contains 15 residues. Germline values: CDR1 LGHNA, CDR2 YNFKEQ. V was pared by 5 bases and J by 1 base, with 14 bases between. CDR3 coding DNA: TGTGCCAGCAGCGGAGGGGCAGGGCCGAACACTGAAGCTTTCTTT. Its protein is CASSGGAGPNTEAFF.

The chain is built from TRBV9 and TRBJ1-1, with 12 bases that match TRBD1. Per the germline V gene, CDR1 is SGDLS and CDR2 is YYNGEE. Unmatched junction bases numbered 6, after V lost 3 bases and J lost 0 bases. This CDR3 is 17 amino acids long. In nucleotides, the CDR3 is TGTGCCAGCAGCGCTGGGGGACAGGGGGCAGTGAACACTGAAGCTTTCTTT. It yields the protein CASSAGGQGAVNTEAFF.

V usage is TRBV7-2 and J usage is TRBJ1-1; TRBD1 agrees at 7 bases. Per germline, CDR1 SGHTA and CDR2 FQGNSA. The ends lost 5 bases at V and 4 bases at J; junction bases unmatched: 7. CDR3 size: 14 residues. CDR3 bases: TGTGCCAGCAGCAACAGGGGTAAGATCACTGAAGCTTTCTTT. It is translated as CASSNRGKITEAFF.

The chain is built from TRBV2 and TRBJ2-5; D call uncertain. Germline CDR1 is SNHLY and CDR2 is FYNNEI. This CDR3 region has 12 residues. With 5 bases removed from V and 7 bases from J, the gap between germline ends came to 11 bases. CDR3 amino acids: CASSTSSGTQYF. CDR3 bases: TGTGCCAGCAGTACCTCCTCAGGGACCCAGTACTTC.

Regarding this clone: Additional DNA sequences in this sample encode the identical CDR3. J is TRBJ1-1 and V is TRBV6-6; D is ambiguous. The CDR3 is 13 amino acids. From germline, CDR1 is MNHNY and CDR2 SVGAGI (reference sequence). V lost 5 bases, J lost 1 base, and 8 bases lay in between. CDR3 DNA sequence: TGTGCCAGCAGTCCTACAGAGAACACTGAAGCTTTCTTT. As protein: CASSPTENTEAFF.

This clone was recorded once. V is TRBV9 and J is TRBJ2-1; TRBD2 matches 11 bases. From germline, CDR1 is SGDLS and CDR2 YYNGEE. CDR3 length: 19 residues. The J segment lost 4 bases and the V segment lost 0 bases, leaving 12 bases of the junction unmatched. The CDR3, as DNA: TGTGCCAGCAGCGTAGAGGGGACTAGCGGTCCATACTCTTACAATGAGCAGTTCTTC. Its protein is CASSVEGTSGPYSYNEQFF.

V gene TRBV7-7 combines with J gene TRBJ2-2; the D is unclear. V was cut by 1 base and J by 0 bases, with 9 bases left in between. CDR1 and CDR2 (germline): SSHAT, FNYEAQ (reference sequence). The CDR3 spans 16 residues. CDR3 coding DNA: TGTGCCAGCAGCTTAGACCGGGCTACGAACACCGGGGAGCTGTTTTTT. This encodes CASSLDRATNTGELFF.

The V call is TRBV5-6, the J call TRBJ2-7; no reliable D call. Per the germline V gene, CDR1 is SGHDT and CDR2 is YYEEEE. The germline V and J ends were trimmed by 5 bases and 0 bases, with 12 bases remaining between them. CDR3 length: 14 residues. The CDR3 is CASSGQFSSYEQYF. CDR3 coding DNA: TGTGCCAGCAGTGGGCAGTTTAGCTCCTACGAGCAGTACTTC.

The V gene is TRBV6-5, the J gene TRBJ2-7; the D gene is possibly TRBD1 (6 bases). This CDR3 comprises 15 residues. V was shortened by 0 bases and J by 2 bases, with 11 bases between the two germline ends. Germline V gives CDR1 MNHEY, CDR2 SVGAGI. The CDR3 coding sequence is TGTGCCAGCAGTTACTCAGGGCAGGGGACCTACGAGCAGTACTTC. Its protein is CASSYSGQGTYEQYF.

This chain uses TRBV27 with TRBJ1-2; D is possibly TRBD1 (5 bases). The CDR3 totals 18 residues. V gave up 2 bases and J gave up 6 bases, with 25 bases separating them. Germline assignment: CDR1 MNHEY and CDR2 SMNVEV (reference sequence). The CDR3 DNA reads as TGTGCCAGCAGTTTAATCGGGCAGGGAAGGGGAGGGGCTAATGGCTACACCTTC. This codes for CASSLIGQGRGGANGYTF.

The CDR3 sequence is CASSPTQGPGELFF. The CDR3 DNA reads TGCGCCAGCAGCCCAACTCAGGGGCCCGGGGAGCTGTTTTTT. V gene TRBV5-1 combines with J gene TRBJ2-2; maybe TRBD1 (6 bases). The CDR3 sequence is 14 residues long. Germline V gene sequence: CDR1 SGHRS, CDR2 YFSETQ. V gave up 4 bases and J gave up 6 bases, with 13 bases separating them.

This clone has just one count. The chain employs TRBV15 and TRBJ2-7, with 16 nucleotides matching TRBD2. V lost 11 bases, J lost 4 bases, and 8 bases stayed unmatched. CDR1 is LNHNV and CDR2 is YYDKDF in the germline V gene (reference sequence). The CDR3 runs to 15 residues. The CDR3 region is CAPGTSGRAGYEQYF. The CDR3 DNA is TGTGCCCCGGGGACTAGCGGGAGGGCCGGGTACGAGCAGTACTTC. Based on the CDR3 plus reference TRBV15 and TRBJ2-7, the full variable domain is DAMVIQNPRYQVTQFGKPVTLSCSQTLNHNVMYWYQQKSSQAPKLLFHYYDKDFNNEADTPDNFQSRRPNTSFCFLDIRSPGLGDTAMYLCAPGTSGRAGYEQYFGPGTRLTVT.

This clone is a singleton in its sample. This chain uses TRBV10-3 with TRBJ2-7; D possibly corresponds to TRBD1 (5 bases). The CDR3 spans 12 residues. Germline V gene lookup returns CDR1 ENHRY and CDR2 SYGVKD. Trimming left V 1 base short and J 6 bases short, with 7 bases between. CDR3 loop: CAISEWGGEQYF. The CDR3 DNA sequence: TGTGCCATCAGTGAGTGGGGCGGCGAGCAGTACTTC.

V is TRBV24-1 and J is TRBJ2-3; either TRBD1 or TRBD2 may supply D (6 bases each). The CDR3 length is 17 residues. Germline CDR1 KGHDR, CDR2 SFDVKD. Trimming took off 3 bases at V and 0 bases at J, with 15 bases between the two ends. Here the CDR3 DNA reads TGTGCCACCAGTGATATGAGGGGGGCTCTTAGCACAGATACGCAGTATTTT. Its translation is CATSDMRGALSTDTQYF.

The CDR3 here is CASSPEDRGFFYNEQFF. The DNA of the CDR3 is TGTGCCAGCTCACCAGAAGACAGGGGCTTTTTCTACAATGAGCAGTTCTTC. V usage is TRBV18 and J usage is TRBJ2-1; 8 bases fit TRBD1. From germline, CDR1 is KGHSH and CDR2 LQKENI. Trimming cost V 2 bases and J 3 bases; bases outside gene matches: 9. The CDR3 has 17 residues.

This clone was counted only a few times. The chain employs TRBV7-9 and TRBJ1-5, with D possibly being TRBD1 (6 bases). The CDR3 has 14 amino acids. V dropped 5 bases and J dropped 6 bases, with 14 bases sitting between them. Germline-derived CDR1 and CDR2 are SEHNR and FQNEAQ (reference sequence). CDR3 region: CASSPLLGGQPQHF. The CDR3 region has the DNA TGTGCCAGCAGCCCCCTGCTAGGGGGTCAGCCCCAGCATTTT. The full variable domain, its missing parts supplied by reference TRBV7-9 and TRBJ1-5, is DTGVSQNPRHKITKRGQNVTFRCDPISEHNRLYWYRQTLGQGPEFLTYFQNEAQLEKSRLLSDRFSAERPKGSFSTLEIQRTEQGDSAMYLCASSPLLGGQPQHFGDGTRLSIL.

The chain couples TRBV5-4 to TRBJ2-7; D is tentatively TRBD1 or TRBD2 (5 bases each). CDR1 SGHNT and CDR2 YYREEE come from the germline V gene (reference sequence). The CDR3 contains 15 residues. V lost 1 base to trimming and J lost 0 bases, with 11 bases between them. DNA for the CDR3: TGTGCCAGCAGCTTGCCCGGGACGGTCTCCTACGAGCAGTACTTC. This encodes CASSLPGTVSYEQYF.

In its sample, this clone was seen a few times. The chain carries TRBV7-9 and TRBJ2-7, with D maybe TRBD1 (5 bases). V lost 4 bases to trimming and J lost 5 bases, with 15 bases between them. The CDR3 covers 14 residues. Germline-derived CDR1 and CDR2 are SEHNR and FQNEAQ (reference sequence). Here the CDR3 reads CASSSFKGRHEQYF. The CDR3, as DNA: TGTGCCAGCAGCTCCTTCAAGGGGCGGCACGAGCAGTACTTC.

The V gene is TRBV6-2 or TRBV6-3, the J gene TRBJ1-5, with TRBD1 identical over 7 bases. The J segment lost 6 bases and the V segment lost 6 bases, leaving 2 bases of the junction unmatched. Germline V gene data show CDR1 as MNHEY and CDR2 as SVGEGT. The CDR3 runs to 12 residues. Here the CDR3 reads CASRYRGQPQHF. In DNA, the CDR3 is TGTGCCAGCAGATACAGGGGTCAGCCCCAGCATTTT.

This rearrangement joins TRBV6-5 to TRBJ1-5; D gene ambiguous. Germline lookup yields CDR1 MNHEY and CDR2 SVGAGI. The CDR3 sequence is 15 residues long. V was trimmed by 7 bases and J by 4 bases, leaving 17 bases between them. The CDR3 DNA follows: TGTGCCAGCAAGGGCGGCTCCAAAGTTAATCAGCCCCAGCATTTT. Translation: CASKGGSKVNQPQHF.

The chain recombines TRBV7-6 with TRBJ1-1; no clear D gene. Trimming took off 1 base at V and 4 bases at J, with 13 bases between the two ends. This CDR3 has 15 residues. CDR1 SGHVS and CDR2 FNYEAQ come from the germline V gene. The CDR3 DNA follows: TGTGCCAGCAGCTTAGGGCAGGTACATTCCACTGAAGCTTTCTTT. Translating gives CASSLGQVHSTEAFF.

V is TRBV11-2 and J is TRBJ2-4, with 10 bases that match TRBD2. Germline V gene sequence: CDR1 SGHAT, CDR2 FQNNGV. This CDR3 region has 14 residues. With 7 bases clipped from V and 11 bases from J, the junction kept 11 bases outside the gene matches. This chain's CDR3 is CASKETAGGHFQYF. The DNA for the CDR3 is TGTGCCAGCAAGGAGACAGCGGGAGGGCATTTTCAGTACTTC.

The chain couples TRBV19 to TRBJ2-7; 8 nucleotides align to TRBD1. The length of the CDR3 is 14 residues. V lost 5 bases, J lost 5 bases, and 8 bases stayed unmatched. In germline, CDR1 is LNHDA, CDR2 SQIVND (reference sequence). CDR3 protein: CASSSRTGSNEQYF. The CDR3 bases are TGTGCCAGTAGTTCGAGGACAGGGAGTAACGAGCAGTACTTC.

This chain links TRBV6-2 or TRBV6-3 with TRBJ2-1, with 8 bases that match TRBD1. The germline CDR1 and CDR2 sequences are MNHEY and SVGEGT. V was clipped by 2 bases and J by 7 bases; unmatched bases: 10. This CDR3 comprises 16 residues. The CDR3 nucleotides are TGTGCCAGCAGTTACGAGAGACAGGGGCCTAGGAATGAGCAGTTCTTC. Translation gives CASSYERQGPRNEQFF.

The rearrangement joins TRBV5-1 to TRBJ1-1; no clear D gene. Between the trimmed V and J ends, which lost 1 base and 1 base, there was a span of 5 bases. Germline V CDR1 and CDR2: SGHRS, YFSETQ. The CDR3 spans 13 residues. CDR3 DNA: TGCGCCAGCAGCTTGAGGACGAACACTGAAGCTTTCTTT. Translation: CASSLRTNTEAFF.